These T cell receptor beta chains were read from a single sample in a study of OX40 agonist ivuxolimab in advanced cancers. Profiling relied on immunoSEQ multiplex PCR, and the TCRdb table lists in-frame clones only, not all of them. The profile shows fewer than 85,000 clones, roughly 82% of them singletons. The sequenced sample was CD4+ or CD8+ T cells sorted from blood, obtained in a trial of the OX40 agonist ivuxolimab. These receptors all stem from an adult with an advanced solid tumor such as melanoma, head and neck, liver or kidney cancer. The CDR3 runs from the conserved cysteine through the conserved F or W. The order of the fields is V gene, clone size, J gene, CDR3 protein. Clone size is given for some rows only: seen once, a few or many times, or a class if the clone is expanded.

V gene: TRBV2
clone size: .
J gene: TRBJ1-5
CDR3 protein: CASSGDGTGYQPQHF

V gene: TRBV5-4
clone size: .
J gene: TRBJ2-4
CDR3 protein: CASSLLQGPKNIQYF

V gene: TRBV29-1
clone size: .
J gene: TRBJ1-1
CDR3 protein: CSVDNTEAFF

V gene: TRBV18
clone size: .
J gene: TRBJ2-2
CDR3 protein: CASSPLVGGTGELFF

V gene: TRBV7-2
clone size: .
J gene: TRBJ2-5
CDR3 protein: CASSLGVGGAQETQYF

V gene: TRBV4-1
clone size: .
J gene: TRBJ2-1
CDR3 protein: CASSQDPTTSGTNNEQFF

V gene: TRBV10-3
clone size: .
J gene: TRBJ2-4
CDR3 protein: CAISPGQGNIQYF

V gene: TRBV6-5
clone size: .
J gene: TRBJ1-1
CDR3 protein: CASSRPFDTEAFF

V gene: TRBV2
clone size: few
J gene: TRBJ2-7
CDR3 protein: CASSPGNEQYF

V gene: TRBV16
clone size: .
J gene: TRBJ1-2
CDR3 protein: CASSQGNYGYTF

V gene: TRBV27
clone size: .
J gene: TRBJ1-5
CDR3 protein: CASSSNQPQHF

V gene: TRBV6-9
clone size: .
J gene: TRBJ1-4
CDR3 protein: CAAQVQGKNEKLFF

V gene: TRBV9
clone size: .
J gene: TRBJ2-1
CDR3 protein: CASNPGGRYYNEQFF

V gene: TRBV6-5
clone size: .
J gene: TRBJ1-2
CDR3 protein: CASSSRGRGYTF

V gene: TRBV18
clone size: .
J gene: TRBJ2-6
CDR3 protein: CASSPLLSSGANVLTF

V gene: TRBV5-5
clone size: .
J gene: TRBJ2-5
CDR3 protein: CASSLWPRGETQYF

V gene: TRBV28
clone size: few
J gene: TRBJ2-2
CDR3 protein: CASSLGAGYTGELFF

V gene: TRBV2
clone size: .
J gene: TRBJ2-3
CDR3 protein: CASGTGTADTQYF

V gene: TRBV19
clone size: once
J gene: TRBJ2-7
CDR3 protein: CASSIIGGGYEQYF

V gene: TRBV28
clone size: .
J gene: TRBJ2-2
CDR3 protein: CASSNGGNTGELFF

V gene: TRBV18
clone size: .
J gene: TRBJ2-1
CDR3 protein: CASSPRVAGFGEQFF

V gene: TRBV5-1
clone size: .
J gene: TRBJ2-7
CDR3 protein: CASSLVARGSYEQYF

V gene: TRBV25-1
clone size: .
J gene: TRBJ2-1
CDR3 protein: CASSDPTSGIIHEQFF

V gene: TRBV6-5
clone size: .
J gene: TRBJ1-1
CDR3 protein: CASSTRTENTEAFF

V gene: TRBV2
clone size: .
J gene: TRBJ2-4
CDR3 protein: CASSPGQGPPLRQYF

V gene: TRBV28
clone size: few
J gene: TRBJ1-2
CDR3 protein: CASSLPFPTDGYTF

V gene: TRBV7-3
clone size: few
J gene: TRBJ2-3
CDR3 protein: CASSLDPRTDTQYF

V gene: TRBV18
clone size: .
J gene: TRBJ1-1
CDR3 protein: CASTTGGWGTEAFF

V gene: TRBV20-1
clone size: few
J gene: TRBJ1-1
CDR3 protein: CSAREDSEAFF

V gene: TRBV5-1
clone size: .
J gene: TRBJ2-1
CDR3 protein: CASSLELVNNEQFF

V gene: TRBV6-4
clone size: .
J gene: TRBJ2-5
CDR3 protein: CASSDLEDSRVTQYF

V gene: TRBV20-1
clone size: .
J gene: TRBJ1-2
CDR3 protein: CSANGYTF

V gene: TRBV18
clone size: .
J gene: TRBJ2-1
CDR3 protein: CASSPRTSGSYAASYNEQFF

V gene: TRBV11-2
clone size: .
J gene: TRBJ2-1
CDR3 protein: CASSLDGMRLSEQFF

V gene: TRBV23-1
clone size: once
J gene: TRBJ2-5
CDR3 protein: CARTSGPVGETQYF

V gene: TRBV28
clone size: .
J gene: TRBJ2-7
CDR3 protein: CASRTSGSSYEQYF

V gene: TRBV28
clone size: .
J gene: TRBJ1-1
CDR3 protein: CASSSPVSKSAEAFF

V gene: TRBV28
clone size: .
J gene: TRBJ1-5
CDR3 protein: CASQGQGGQPQHF

V gene: TRBV2
clone size: .
J gene: TRBJ2-5
CDR3 protein: CASSLQGFQETQYF

V gene: TRBV5-5
clone size: .
J gene: TRBJ1-5
CDR3 protein: CASSLLGSNQPQHF

V gene: TRBV28
clone size: .
J gene: TRBJ2-4
CDR3 protein: CASSLADGTAKNIQYF

V gene: TRBV6-1
clone size: .
J gene: TRBJ2-3
CDR3 protein: CASSEIAAGSF

V gene: TRBV5-1
clone size: .
J gene: TRBJ2-5
CDR3 protein: CASSPEVGLSHTQYF

V gene: TRBV15
clone size: once
J gene: TRBJ1-1
CDR3 protein: CATSRGGGARAHTEAFF

V gene: TRBV18
clone size: .
J gene: TRBJ2-3
CDR3 protein: CASSPGQSDTQYF

V gene: TRBV19
clone size: .
J gene: TRBJ2-1
CDR3 protein: CASRTTSGSTEQFF

V gene: TRBV9
clone size: .
J gene: TRBJ1-1
CDR3 protein: CASSAGDTGVKAFF

V gene: TRBV4-3
clone size: .
J gene: TRBJ2-3
CDR3 protein: CASSIQAGSNTDTQYF

V gene: TRBV7-7
clone size: few
J gene: TRBJ2-5
CDR3 protein: CASSWDRGETQYF

V gene: TRBV6-5
clone size: .
J gene: TRBJ2-7
CDR3 protein: CASRKYQGAYEQYF